One T cell receptor beta chain is described in this entry. Its antigen is not known. The treatment: oral pan-JAK inhibitor, 5-10 mg twice daily. This specimen comes from a study of CD8+ T cells in alopecia areata. The overall study: Tofacitinib administration persisted for 6 to 18 months, succeeded by 6 months off drug.

General observations from the study: Among the top 100, expanded CD8+ clones, as well as scalp clonality, were significantly decreased by tofacitinib. Researchers say the link of baseline CD8+ expansion to response remains uncertain, with one nonresponder.

cDNA reverse transcribed from extracted RNA served as the sequencing template. Sequencing was performed with immunoSEQ multiplex PCR; in TCRdb, only in-frame clones are kept and a portion is missing. Among around 100,000 clones, under 60% were seen once, and the ten largest hold 12%. The sequenced sample was CD8+ T cells sorted from blood, obtained at week 24, from a patient treated with tofacitinib. This TCR was recovered from a human donor with alopecia areata.

CDR3 sequence: CASSSTDSKETQYF. CDR3 nucleotides: TGTGCCAGCAGCTCAACGGACAGTAAAGAGACCCAGTACTTC. This chain connects TRBV7-9 to TRBJ2-5; D might be TRBD1 (6 bases). This CDR3 contains 14 residues. Germline CDR1 is SEHNR and CDR2 is FQNEAQ (reference sequence). V was shortened by 4 bases and J by 3 bases, with 12 bases between the two germline ends.